This passage covers 12 T cell receptor beta chains from one sample sequenced in a study of response to subunit inactivated influenza vaccine. TCRdb independently ran MiXCR on the RT-PCR reads; one entry per CDR3 protein. The repertoire holds about 530,000 distinct CDR3 sequences, with 10% to 15% as singletons. Specimen: PBMCs from blood, collected on the day of vaccination. The receptors originated from a man aged 50 to 60 who received an inactivated influenza vaccine.

This clonotype was counted at least ten times. This sequence joins TRBV6-2 or TRBV6-3 and TRBJ2-7; TRBD2 matches at 8 bases. The ends lost 5 bases at V and 3 bases at J; junction bases unmatched: 9. Germline values: CDR1 MNHEY, CDR2 SVGEGT. The CDR3 loop spans 15 amino acids. CDR3 DNA sequence: TGTGCCAGCAGTGAGTGGACTAGCCGAAACTACGAGCAGTACTTC. Translation gives CASSEWTSRNYEQYF.

This clonotype was counted at least ten times. The chain carries TRBV9 and TRBJ2-7; D might be TRBD1 (5 bases). The V and J ends lost 0 bases and 2 bases respectively, with 12 bases between them. CDR3 length: 15 amino acids. CDR1 is SGDLS, CDR2 YYNGEE, per germline. The CDR3 reads CASSVGTGFAYEQYF. The CDR3 DNA is TGTGCCAGCAGCGTAGGAACAGGTTTCGCCTACGAGCAGTACTTC.

This clonotype was seen a handful of times. The chain has TRBV9 and TRBJ1-4, with 10 bases lining up with TRBD1. Germline V gene sequence: CDR1 SGDLS, CDR2 YYNGEE. This CDR3 spans 15 amino acids. Trimming took 3 bases from V and 1 from J; bases not matched to a gene: 0. CDR3 in amino acids: CASSGTGGTNEKLFF. As DNA, the CDR3 is TGTGCCAGCAGCGGGACAGGGGGAACTAATGAAAAACTGTTTTTT.

This clonotype was seen more than once but under ten times. The chain carries TRBV27 and TRBJ2-5, with D perhaps matching TRBD1 (5 bases). V lost 7 bases, J lost 1 base, and 10 bases lay in between. The length of the CDR3 is 13 residues. In germline, CDR1 is MNHEY, CDR2 SMNVEV (reference sequence). The CDR3 region has the DNA TGTGCCAGCAAGCGACAGCCCCAAGAGACCCAGTACTTC. Translated, it gives CASKRQPQETQYF.

The V gene is TRBV4-3, the J gene TRBJ1-5, with a possible D match to TRBD1 (5 bases). Between the trimmed V and J ends, which lost 3 bases and 1 base, there was a span of 13 bases. CDR1 is LGHNA and CDR2 is YSLEER in the germline V gene. The CDR3 runs to 16 residues. The DNA for the CDR3 is TGCGCCAGCAGCCATACAGGTTCGAGCAGCAATCAGCCCCAGCATTTT. Amino acid sequence: CASSHTGSSSNQPQHF.

This clonotype was seen a handful of times. The chain links TRBV7-2 to TRBJ2-5; D uncertain. The germline V gene has CDR1 SGHTA and CDR2 FQGNSA. The CDR3 is 13 amino acids. V was shortened by 5 bases and J by 5 bases, with 12 bases between the two germline ends. Here the CDR3 DNA reads TGTGCCAGCAGCACAACCGTGGTGGAGACCCAGTACTTC. Protein sequence: CASSTTVVETQYF.

There are a few counts of this clonotype. The chain joins TRBV6-1 to TRBJ2-2, with 10 positions matching TRBD2. The CDR3 runs to 15 residues. V gave up 5 bases and J gave up 4 bases; unmatched junction bases: 4. CDR1 and CDR2 (germline): MNHNS, SASEGT. CDR3 region: CASSTRTSGTGELFF. CDR3 DNA sequence: TGTGCCAGCAGTACCAGGACTAGCGGCACCGGGGAGCTGTTTTTT.

This chain connects TRBV29-1 to TRBJ2-1; D remains unclear. Germline V gene data show CDR1 as SQVTM and CDR2 as ANQGSEA. Trimming left V 3 bases short and J 6 bases short, with 9 bases between. This CDR3 comprises 12 residues. The CDR3 DNA follows: TGCAGCGTTGATCCCATTTTCAATGAGCAGTTCTTC. Its translation is CSVDPIFNEQFF.

This clonotype was found many times. The chain uses TRBV15 and TRBJ2-5; D not certain. From germline, CDR1 is LNHNV and CDR2 YYDKDF (reference sequence). Trimming pared 4 bases from V and 5 bases from J, leaving 11 bases between. CDR3 length: 13 amino acids. The CDR3 spells CATSMKRRETQYF. The CDR3 coding sequence is TGTGCCACCAGCATGAAGAGGCGGGAGACCCAGTACTTC.

Ten or more counts support this clonotype. The chain joins TRBV30 to TRBJ2-3; 7 nucleotides agree with TRBD2. The V gene's germline CDR1 is GTSNPN and CDR2 SVGIG (reference sequence). Unmatched junction bases numbered 2, after V lost 2 bases and J lost 0 bases. The CDR3 length is 14 residues. The CDR3 here is CAWSRGGSTDTQYF. The DNA for the CDR3 is TGTGCCTGGAGTCGCGGGGGTAGCACAGATACGCAGTATTTT.

This clonotype showed up just a few times. V gene TRBV5-5 combines with J gene TRBJ1-5, with D possibly TRBD1 on 6 matching bases. CDR1 is SGHKS and CDR2 is YYEKEE in the germline V gene (reference sequence). Trimming shortened V by 6 bases and J by 7 bases, and 20 bases separated the two germline ends. CDR3 length: 15 amino acids. The CDR3 DNA reads TGTGCCAGCACCGAAGGGGGGGGCCTTTTCCAGCCCCAGCATTTT. This encodes CASTEGGGLFQPQHF.

In its sample, this clonotype was seen many times. This chain uses TRBV7-2 with TRBJ2-1; D unresolved. The CDR3 runs 17 residues. Trimming stripped 5 bases from V and 0 bases from J, with 17 bases between. The V gene's germline CDR1 is SGHTA and CDR2 FQGNSA. As DNA, the CDR3 is TGTGCCAGCAGCCAAGTGGGCGGCGGTGTCTCCTACAATGAGCAGTTCTTC. The encoded protein is CASSQVGGGVSYNEQFF.